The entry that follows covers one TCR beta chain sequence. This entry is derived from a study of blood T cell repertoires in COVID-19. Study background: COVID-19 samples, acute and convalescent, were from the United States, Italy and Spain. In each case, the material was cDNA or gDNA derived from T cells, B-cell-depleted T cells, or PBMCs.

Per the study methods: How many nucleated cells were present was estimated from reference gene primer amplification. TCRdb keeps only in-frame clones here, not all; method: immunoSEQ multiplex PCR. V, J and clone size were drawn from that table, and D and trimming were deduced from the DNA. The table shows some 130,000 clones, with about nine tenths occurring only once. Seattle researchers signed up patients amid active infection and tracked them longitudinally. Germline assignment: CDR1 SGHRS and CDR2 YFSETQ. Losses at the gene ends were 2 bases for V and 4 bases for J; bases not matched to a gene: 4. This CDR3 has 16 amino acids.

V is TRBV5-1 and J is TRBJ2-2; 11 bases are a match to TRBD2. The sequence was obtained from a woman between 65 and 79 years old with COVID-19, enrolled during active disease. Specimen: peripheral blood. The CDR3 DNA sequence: TGCGCCAGCAGCTTACTAGCGGGGGAAACCACCGGGGAGCTGTTTTTT. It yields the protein CASSLLAGETTGELFF.